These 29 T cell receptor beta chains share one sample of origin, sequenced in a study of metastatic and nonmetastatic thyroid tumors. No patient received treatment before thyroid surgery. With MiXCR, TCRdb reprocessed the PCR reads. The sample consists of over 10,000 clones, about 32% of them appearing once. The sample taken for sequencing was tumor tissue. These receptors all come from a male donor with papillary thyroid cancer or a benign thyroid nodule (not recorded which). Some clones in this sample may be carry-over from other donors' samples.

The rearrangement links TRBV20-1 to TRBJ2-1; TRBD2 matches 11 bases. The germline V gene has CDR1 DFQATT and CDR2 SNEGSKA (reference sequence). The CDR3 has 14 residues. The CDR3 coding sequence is TGCAGAGCCCGACTAGCGGGGCTTTCCAATGAGCAGTTCTTC. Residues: CRARLAGLSNEQFF.

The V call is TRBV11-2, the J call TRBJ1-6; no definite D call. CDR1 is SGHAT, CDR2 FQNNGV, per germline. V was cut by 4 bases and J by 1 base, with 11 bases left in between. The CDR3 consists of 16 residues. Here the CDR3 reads CASSSQAPSYNSPLHF. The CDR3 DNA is TGTGCCAGCAGCTCGCAGGCACCGTCCTATAATTCACCCCTCCACTTT.

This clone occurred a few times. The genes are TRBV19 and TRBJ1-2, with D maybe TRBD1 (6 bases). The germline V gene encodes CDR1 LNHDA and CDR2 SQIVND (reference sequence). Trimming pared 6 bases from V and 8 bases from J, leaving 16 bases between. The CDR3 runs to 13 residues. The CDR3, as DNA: TGTGCCAGTAGCCCGACCCTGCAGGGGGGCTACACCTTC. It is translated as CASSPTLQGGYTF.

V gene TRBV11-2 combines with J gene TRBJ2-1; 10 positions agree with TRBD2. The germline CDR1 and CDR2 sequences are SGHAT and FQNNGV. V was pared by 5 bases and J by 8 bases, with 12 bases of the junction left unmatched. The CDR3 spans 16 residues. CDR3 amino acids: CASSLHSSGSLYEQFF. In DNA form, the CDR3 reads TGTGCCAGCAGCCTCCACTCTAGCGGGAGCTTGTATGAGCAGTTCTTC.

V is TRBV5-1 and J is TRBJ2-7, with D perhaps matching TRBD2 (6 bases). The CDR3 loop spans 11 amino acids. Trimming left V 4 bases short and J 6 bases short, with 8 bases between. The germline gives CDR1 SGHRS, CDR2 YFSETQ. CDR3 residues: CASSEGGEQYF. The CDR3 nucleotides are TGCGCCAGCAGCGAGGGAGGCGAGCAGTACTTC. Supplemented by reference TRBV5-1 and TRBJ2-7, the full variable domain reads KAGVTQTPRYLIKTRGQQVTLSCSPISGHRSVSWYQQTPGQGLQFLFEYFSETQRNKGNFPGRFSGRQFSNSRSEMNVSTLELGDSALYLCASSEGGEQYFGPGTRLTVT.

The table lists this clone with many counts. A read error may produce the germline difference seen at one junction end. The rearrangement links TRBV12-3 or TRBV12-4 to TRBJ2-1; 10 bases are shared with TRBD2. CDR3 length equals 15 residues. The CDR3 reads CASRPGLATYNEQSF. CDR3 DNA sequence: TGTGCCAGCAGACCGGGACTAGCGACCTACAATGAGCAGTCCTTC.

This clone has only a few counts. As DNA, the CDR3 is TGCAGTGCTAGTCCGGGGGGAAGCTCCTACAATGAGCAGTTCTTC. It translates to CSASPGGSSYNEQFF. The J gene is TRBJ2-1, the V gene TRBV20-1; TRBD2 agrees at 7 bases. CDR1 is DFQATT and CDR2 is SNEGSKA in the germline V gene (reference sequence). V shed 3 bases and J 0 bases; nucleotides not matched to a gene: 5. This CDR3 contains 15 residues.

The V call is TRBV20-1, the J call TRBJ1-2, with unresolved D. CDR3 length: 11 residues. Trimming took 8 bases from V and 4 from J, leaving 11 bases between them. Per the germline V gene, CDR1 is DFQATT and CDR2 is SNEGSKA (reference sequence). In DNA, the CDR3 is TGCAGTTCTACGACGCGCTATGGCTACACCTTC. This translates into CSSTTRYGYTF.

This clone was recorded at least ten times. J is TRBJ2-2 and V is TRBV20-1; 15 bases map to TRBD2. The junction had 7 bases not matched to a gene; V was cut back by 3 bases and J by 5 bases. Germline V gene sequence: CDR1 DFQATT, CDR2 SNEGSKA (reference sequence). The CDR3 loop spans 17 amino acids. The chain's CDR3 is CSASRTSGRAGTGELFF. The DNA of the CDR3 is TGCAGTGCTAGCCGGACTAGCGGGAGGGCCGGGACCGGGGAGCTGTTTTTT.

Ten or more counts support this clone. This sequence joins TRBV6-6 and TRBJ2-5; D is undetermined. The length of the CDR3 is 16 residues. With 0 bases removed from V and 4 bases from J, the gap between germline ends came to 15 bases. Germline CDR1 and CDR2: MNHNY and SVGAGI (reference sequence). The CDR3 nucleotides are TGTGCCAGCAGTTACTCGATTTTCTCGCATTCAGAGACCCAGTACTTC. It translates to CASSYSIFSHSETQYF.

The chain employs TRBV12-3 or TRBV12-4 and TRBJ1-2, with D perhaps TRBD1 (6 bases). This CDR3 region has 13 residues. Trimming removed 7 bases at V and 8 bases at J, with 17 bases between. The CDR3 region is CASTIRGWGGYTF. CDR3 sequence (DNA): TGTGCCAGCACTATCAGGGGCTGGGGGGGCTACACCTTC.

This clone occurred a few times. Here the CDR3 DNA reads TGTGCCAGCGGAATGGGTGGCGGCACAGATACGCAGTATTTT. It yields the protein CASGMGGGTDTQYF. The V call is TRBV28, the J call TRBJ2-3; no clear D gene. The CDR3 length is 14 residues. V lost 8 bases and J lost 1, with 13 bases in between. Germline CDR1 MDHEN, CDR2 SYDVKM.

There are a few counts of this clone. In DNA, the CDR3 is TGTGCCAGTAGCGACTATCCCTCATACAATGAGCAGTTCTTC. As protein: CASSDYPSYNEQFF. The chain employs TRBV19 and TRBJ2-1; a weak D match, TRBD2 (5 bases). V shed 6 bases and J shed 4 bases, with 13 bases lying between them. CDR3 length: 14 amino acids. Germline CDR1 is LNHDA and CDR2 is SQIVND (reference sequence).

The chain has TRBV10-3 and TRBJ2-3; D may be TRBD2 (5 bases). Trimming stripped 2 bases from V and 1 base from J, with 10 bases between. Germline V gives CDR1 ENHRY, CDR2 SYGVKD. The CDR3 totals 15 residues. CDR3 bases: TGTGCCATCAGTGAGGTCGGCGGGCGCACAGATACGCAGTATTTT. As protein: CAISEVGGRTDTQYF.

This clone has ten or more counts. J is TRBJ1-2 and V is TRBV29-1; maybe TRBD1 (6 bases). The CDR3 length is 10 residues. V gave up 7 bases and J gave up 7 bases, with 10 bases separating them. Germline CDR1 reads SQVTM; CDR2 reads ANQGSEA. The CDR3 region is CSGGGCGYTF. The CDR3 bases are TGCAGCGGAGGGGGTTGTGGCTACACCTTC.

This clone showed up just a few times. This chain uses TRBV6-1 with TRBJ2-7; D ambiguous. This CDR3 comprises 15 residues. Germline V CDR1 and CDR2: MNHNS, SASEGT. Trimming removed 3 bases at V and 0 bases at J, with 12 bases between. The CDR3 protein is CASSDLFGSSYEQYF. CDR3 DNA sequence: TGTGCCAGCAGTGATCTATTCGGAAGCTCCTACGAGCAGTACTTC.

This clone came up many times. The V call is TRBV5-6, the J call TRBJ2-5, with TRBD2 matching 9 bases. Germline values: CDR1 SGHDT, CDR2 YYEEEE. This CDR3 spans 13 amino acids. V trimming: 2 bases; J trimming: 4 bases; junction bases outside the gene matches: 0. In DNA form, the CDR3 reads TGTGCCAGCAGCTTAGCGGGGGGAGAGACCCAGTACTTC. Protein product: CASSLAGGETQYF.

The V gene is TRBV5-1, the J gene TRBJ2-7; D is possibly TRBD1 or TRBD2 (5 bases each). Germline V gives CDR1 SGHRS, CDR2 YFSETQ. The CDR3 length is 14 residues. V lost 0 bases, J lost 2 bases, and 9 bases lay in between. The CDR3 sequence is CASSLGDGTYEQYF. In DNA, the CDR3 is TGCGCCAGCAGCTTGGGGGACGGGACCTACGAGCAGTACTTC.

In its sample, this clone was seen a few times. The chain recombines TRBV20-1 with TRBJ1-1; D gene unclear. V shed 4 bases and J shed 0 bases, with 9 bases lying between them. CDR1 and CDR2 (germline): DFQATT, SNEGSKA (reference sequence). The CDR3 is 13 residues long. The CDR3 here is CSATPRMNTEAFF. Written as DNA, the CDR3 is TGCAGTGCTACACCGAGGATGAACACTGAAGCTTTCTTT.

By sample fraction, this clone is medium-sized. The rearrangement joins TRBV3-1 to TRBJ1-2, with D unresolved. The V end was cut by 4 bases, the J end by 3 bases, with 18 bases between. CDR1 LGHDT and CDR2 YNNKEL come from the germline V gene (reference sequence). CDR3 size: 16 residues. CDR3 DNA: TGTGCCAGCAGCCCCTGGACGCCTGCCAACGACTATGGCTACACCTTC. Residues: CASSPWTPANDYGYTF.

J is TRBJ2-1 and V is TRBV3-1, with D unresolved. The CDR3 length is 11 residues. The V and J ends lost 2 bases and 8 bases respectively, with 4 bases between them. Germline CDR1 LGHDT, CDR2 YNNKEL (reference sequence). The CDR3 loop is CASSQWHEQFF. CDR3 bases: TGTGCCAGCAGCCAATGGCATGAGCAGTTCTTC.

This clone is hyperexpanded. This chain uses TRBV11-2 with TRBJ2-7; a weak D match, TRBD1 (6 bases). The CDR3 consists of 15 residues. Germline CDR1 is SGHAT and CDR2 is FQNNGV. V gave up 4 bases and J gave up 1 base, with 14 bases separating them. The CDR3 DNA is TGTGCCAGCAGCTCCTTCCAGGGGATGTCCTACGAGCAGTACTTC. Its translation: CASSSFQGMSYEQYF.

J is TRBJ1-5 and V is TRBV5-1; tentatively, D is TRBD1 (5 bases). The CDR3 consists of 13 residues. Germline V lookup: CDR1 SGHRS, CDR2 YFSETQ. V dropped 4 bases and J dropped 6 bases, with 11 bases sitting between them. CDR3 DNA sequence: TGCGCCAGCAGCCCAGGGTGCGGTCAGCCCCAGCATTTT. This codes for CASSPGCGQPQHF.

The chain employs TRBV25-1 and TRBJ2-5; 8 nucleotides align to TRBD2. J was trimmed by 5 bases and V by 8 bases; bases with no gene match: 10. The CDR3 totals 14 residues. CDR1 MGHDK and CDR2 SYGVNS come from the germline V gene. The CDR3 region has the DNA TGTGCCAGCGGCCTCGGGGGGGCTGGGGAGACCCAGTACTTC. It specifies CASGLGGAGETQYF.

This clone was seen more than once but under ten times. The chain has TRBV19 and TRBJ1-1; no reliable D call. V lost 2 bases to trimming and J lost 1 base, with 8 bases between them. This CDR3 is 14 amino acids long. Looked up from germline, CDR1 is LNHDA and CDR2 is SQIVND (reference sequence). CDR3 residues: CASSISHENTEAFF. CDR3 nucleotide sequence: TGTGCCAGTAGTATATCTCACGAGAACACTGAAGCTTTCTTT. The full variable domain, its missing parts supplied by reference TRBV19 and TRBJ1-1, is DGGITQSPKYLFRKEGQNVTLSCEQNLNHDAMYWYRQDPGQGLRLIYYSQIVNDFQKGDIAEGYSVSREKKESFPLTVTSAQKNPTAFYLCASSISHENTEAFFGQGTRLTVV.

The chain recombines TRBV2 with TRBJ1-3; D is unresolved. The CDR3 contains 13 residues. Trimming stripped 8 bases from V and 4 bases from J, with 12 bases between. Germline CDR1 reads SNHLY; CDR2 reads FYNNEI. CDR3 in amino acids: CASLWSTGNTIYF. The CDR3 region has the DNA TGTGCCAGCCTGTGGAGCACAGGAAACACCATATATTTT.

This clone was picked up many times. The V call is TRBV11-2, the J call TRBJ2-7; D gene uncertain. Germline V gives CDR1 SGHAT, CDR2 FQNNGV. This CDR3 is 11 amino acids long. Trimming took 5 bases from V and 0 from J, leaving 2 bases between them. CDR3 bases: TGTGCCAGCAGCCACTCCTACGAGCAGTACTTC. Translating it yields CASSHSYEQYF.

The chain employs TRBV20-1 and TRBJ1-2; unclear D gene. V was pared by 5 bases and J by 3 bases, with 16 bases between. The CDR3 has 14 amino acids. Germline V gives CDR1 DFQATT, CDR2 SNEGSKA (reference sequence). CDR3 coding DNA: TGCAGTGCTCCTACAGACGAAGATGACTATGGCTACACCTTC. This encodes CSAPTDEDDYGYTF.

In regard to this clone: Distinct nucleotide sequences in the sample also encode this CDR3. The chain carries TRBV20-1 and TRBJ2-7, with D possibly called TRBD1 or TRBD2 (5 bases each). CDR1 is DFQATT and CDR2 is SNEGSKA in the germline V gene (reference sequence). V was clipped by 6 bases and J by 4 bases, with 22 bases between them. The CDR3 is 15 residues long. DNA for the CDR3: TGCAGTGCCCCTACCCAGAGGGGACCCTCGTACGAGCAGTACTTC. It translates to CSAPTQRGPSYEQYF.